This paragraph covers one T cell receptor (beta chain) sequence. In the authors' workflow: Amplification of reference gene primers provided the estimated nucleated cell counts. TCRdb's table, derived via immunoSEQ multiplex PCR, lists solely in-frame clones and lacks some. That table furnishes V, J and clone size, whereas the DNA furnished D and trimming. The table shows 70,000 or so clones, with approximately 73% occurring only once. These data belong to a study of blood T cell repertoires in COVID-19. Study-level information: The samples span acute and convalescent COVID-19 from the United States, Italy and Spain. Sources were T cells, B-cell-depleted T cells, or PBMCs; the material itself was cDNA or gDNA.

Trimming removed 7 bases at V and 9 bases at J, with 18 bases between. The CDR3 sequence is 12 residues long. From germline, CDR1 is SQVTM and CDR2 ANQGSEA. Enrolled during active infection, Seattle patients were then followed longitudinally. What was sequenced was peripheral blood. This clonotype was sampled from a man in his sixties with COVID-19, enrolled during active disease. The V and J genes are TRBV29-1 and TRBJ2-5, with D hard to call. CDR3 nucleotides: TGCAGCGGTGAGGTCTCCCGGCAGGCCCAGTACTTC. It specifies CSGEVSRQAQYF. Full variable domain (outside the CDR3, taken from reference TRBV29-1 and TRBJ2-5): SAVISQKPSRDICQRGTSLTIQCQVDSQVTMMFWYRQQPGQSLTLIATANQGSEATYESGFVIDKFPISRPNLTFSTLTVSNMSPEDSSIYLCSGEVSRQAQYFGPGTRLLVL.